This T cell receptor beta chain was identified in a study of glioma-infiltrating T cells. The iRepertoire nested amplicon-rescue multiplex PCR amplified TCR alpha and beta CDR3s from RNA. For one-step reverse transcription and amplification, 100-400 ng of tissue mRNA or PBMC total RNA was used. One entry per CDR3 protein, called by TCRdb with MiXCR from the multiplex PCR reads. The sample carries about 130,000 distinct CDR3 sequences, approximately 24% recorded once. Concerning this clonotype: Its antigen is not known.

Regarding the study as a whole: Tissue and blood shared very few CDR3 sequences. Non-neoplastic patients had below-expected tissue-blood divergence, while all gliomas exceeded expectation.

With V trimmed by 4 bases and J by 6 bases, 9 bases remained unmatched. Germline CDR1 and CDR2: LGHDT and YNNKEL (reference sequence). The length of the CDR3 is 17 residues. The TCR originated in a human donor with low-grade glioma or glioblastoma, undergoing nonglioma brain surgery, or in good health (not recorded which). This chain uses TRBV3-1 with TRBJ2-1; 13 bases match TRBD2. The specimen sequenced was glioma tissue, nonneoplastic brain tissue, or PBMCs (not recorded which). The CDR3 loop reads CASSPVGLAGSGNEQFF. In nucleotides, the CDR3 is TGTGCCAGCAGCCCAGTGGGACTAGCGGGGAGCGGCAATGAGCAGTTCTTC.